These 18 T cell receptor beta chains came from one sample sequenced in a study of neoadjuvant anti-PD-1 for oral cavity cancer. Profiled with immunoSEQ multiplex PCR; TCRdb holds only in-frame clones, not every one. The sample has around 12,000 clones, less than 70% seen once; the top ten hold 2%. This specimen consisted of PBMCs, obtained before nivolumab (anti-PD-1) treatment. These receptors all come from a person between 40 and 79 years old with oral cavity squamous cell carcinoma.

The chain combines TRBV5-1 with TRBJ2-1; TRBD2 agrees at 13 bases. Per the germline V gene, CDR1 is SGHRS and CDR2 is YFSETQ. This CDR3 spans 17 amino acids. Trimming removed 3 bases from V and 8 bases from J; junction bases left unmatched: 11. Here the CDR3 DNA reads TGCGCCAGCAGCTCCCAACCAACTAGCGGGGGGGGAGATGAGCAGTTCTTC. It encodes CASSSQPTSGGGDEQFF. Drawing the rest from reference TRBV5-1 and TRBJ2-1, the complete variable domain is KAGVTQTPRYLIKTRGQQVTLSCSPISGHRSVSWYQQTPGQGLQFLFEYFSETQRNKGNFPGRFSGRQFSNSRSEMNVSTLELGDSALYLCASSSQPTSGGGDEQFFGPGTRLTVL.

V and J are TRBV9 and TRBJ1-2; D is ambiguous. Germline values: CDR1 SGDLS, CDR2 YYNGEE. V lost 0 bases and J 1 base, leaving 13 bases between the germline ends. The CDR3 spans 16 residues. CDR3: CASSVGEGIINYGYTF. The CDR3 DNA reads TGTGCCAGCAGCGTAGGAGAGGGAATAATTAACTATGGCTACACCTTC.

This chain uses TRBV29-1 with TRBJ2-3, with no clear D. From germline, CDR1 is SQVTM and CDR2 ANQGSEA. Trimming took 7 bases from V and 4 from J, leaving 12 bases between them. The CDR3 has 12 residues. The CDR3 DNA reads as TGCAGCGGGGGTGTCAGCGCAGATACGCAGTATTTT. It yields the protein CSGGVSADTQYF.

This clone was detected only a few times. The J gene is TRBJ1-1, the V gene TRBV5-4; no clear D gene. Germline V gene sequence: CDR1 SGHNT, CDR2 YYREEE (reference sequence). The length of the CDR3 is 13 residues. Trimming cost V 5 bases and J 0 bases, with 8 bases left between them. CDR3 bases: TGTGCCAGCAGTCCCGGTCTGAACACTGAAGCTTTCTTT. It translates to CASSPGLNTEAFF.

This rearrangement joins TRBV4-1 to TRBJ2-1, with 11 bases matching TRBD2. The CDR3 has 17 amino acids. The V gene end was trimmed by 3 bases and the J gene end by 8 bases; junction bases not matched to a gene: 12. CDR1 MGHRA and CDR2 YSYEKL come from the germline V gene. The CDR3 nucleotides are TGCGCCAGCAGCCATAGCGGGAGGGCCCTAGGTAGTGATGAGCAGTTCTTC. It yields the protein CASSHSGRALGSDEQFF.

The chain uses TRBV5-4 and TRBJ1-2; D remains unclear. Trimming shortened V by 0 bases and J by 4 bases, and 13 bases separated the two germline ends. The germline CDR1 and CDR2 sequences are SGHNT and YYREEE (reference sequence). This CDR3 comprises 15 residues. The CDR3 here is CASSLAGPLGYGYTF. The CDR3 nucleotides read TGTGCCAGCAGCTTGGCCGGGCCTTTGGGCTATGGCTACACCTTC.

This chain links TRBV6-5 with TRBJ1-5; D perhaps matches TRBD1 (5 bases). Trimming removed 6 bases at V and 6 bases at J, with 18 bases between. The CDR3 loop spans 15 amino acids. Germline V gene lookup returns CDR1 MNHEY and CDR2 SVGAGI. CDR3 residues: CASRSAGNKGQPQHF. The CDR3 nucleotides are TGTGCCAGCAGATCGGCAGGGAATAAGGGTCAGCCCCAGCATTTT.

The chain has TRBV29-1 and TRBJ1-1; D is undetermined. Germline V CDR1 and CDR2: SQVTM, ANQGSEA. This CDR3 contains 11 residues. With 5 bases removed from V and 2 bases from J, the gap between germline ends came to 6 bases. The CDR3 sequence is CSVLLNTEAFF. The CDR3 DNA sequence: TGCAGCGTTCTACTTAACACTGAAGCTTTCTTT.

The chain recombines TRBV19 with TRBJ1-1, with D uncertain. The V gene lost 7 bases and the J gene lost 2 bases, with 11 bases spanning the gap. The germline V gene has CDR1 LNHDA and CDR2 SQIVND (reference sequence). The CDR3 sequence is 13 residues long. The CDR3 here is CASTLERNTEAFF. The CDR3, as DNA: TGTGCCAGTACCCTAGAAAGAAACACTGAAGCTTTCTTT.

The chain joins TRBV18 to TRBJ1-2, with 10 bases that match TRBD1. CDR3 length: 14 amino acids. The germline gives CDR1 KGHSH, CDR2 LQKENI. J lost 6 bases, V lost 3 bases, and 4 bases had no gene match. This chain's CDR3 is CASSPGTGEDGYTF. CDR3 nucleotide sequence: TGTGCCAGCTCACCCGGGACAGGGGAAGATGGCTACACCTTC.

Of note for this clone: Sequence at one end of the junction differs from germline and may be a read error. The chain joins TRBV4-1 to TRBJ1-4; D is uncertain. This CDR3 spans 13 amino acids. Germline V gives CDR1 MGHRA, CDR2 YSYEKL. The CDR3 reads CASSQELNLPGIF. DNA of the CDR3: TGCGCCAGCAGCCAAGAATTAAATTTGCCGGGGATTTTT.

The count of this clone is one. The chain employs TRBV5-1 and TRBJ2-5, with 12 bases fitting TRBD2. The V gene's germline CDR1 is SGHRS and CDR2 YFSETQ. The ends lost 0 bases at V and 5 bases at J; junction bases unmatched: 5. This CDR3 has 16 residues. CDR3: CASSLALAGGPETQYF. The CDR3, as DNA: TGCGCCAGCAGCTTGGCCCTAGCGGGGGGGCCGGAGACCCAGTACTTC.

V gene TRBV6-1 combines with J gene TRBJ1-5, with D maybe TRBD1 (6 bases). CDR1 MNHNS and CDR2 SASEGT come from the germline V gene. Trimming left V 4 bases short and J 3 bases short, with 10 bases between. There are 14 residues in the CDR3. The CDR3 is CASSATGFNQPQHF. The CDR3 coding sequence is TGTGCCAGCAGTGCGACAGGCTTCAATCAGCCCCAGCATTTT.

The V call is TRBV5-1, the J call TRBJ2-6, with a tentative D call TRBD2 (6 bases). The CDR3 spans 15 residues. From germline, CDR1 is SGHRS and CDR2 YFSETQ. V lost 0 bases and J 2 bases, leaving 6 bases between the germline ends. Here the CDR3 DNA reads TGCGCCAGCAGCTTGGGCGGGACTGGGGCCAACGTCCTGACTTTC. This translates into CASSLGGTGANVLTF.

The chain uses TRBV6-5 and TRBJ2-1; 10 positions match TRBD2. Trimming removed 1 base from V and 8 bases from J; junction bases left unmatched: 2. There are 14 residues in the CDR3. Germline CDR1 and CDR2: MNHEY and SVGAGI. The CDR3 nucleotides are TGTGCCAGCAGTTACTTAGGACTAGCGGATGAGCAGTTCTTC. It is translated as CASSYLGLADEQFF.

The gene calls are TRBV2 and TRBJ2-3; the D gene is possibly TRBD1 (6 bases). This CDR3 has 15 amino acids. Trimming stripped 6 bases from V and 0 bases from J, with 13 bases between. Germline CDR1 reads SNHLY; CDR2 reads FYNNEI. Here the CDR3 reads CASSPLGASTDTQYF. In DNA, the CDR3 is TGTGCCAGCAGCCCCCTGGGGGCTAGCACAGATACGCAGTATTTT.

The chain carries TRBV7-9 and TRBJ2-3, with unresolved D. Germline values: CDR1 SEHNR, CDR2 FQNEAQ (reference sequence). This CDR3 contains 11 residues. V gave up 3 bases and J gave up 6 bases, with 4 bases separating them. The CDR3 spells CASSFPDTQYF. CDR3 sequence (DNA): TGTGCCAGCAGCTTTCCCGATACGCAGTATTTT.

CDR3 in DNA: TGTGCCAGCAGCTTAGTCTCGGGCCGAGGGGCTTTCTTT. Its protein is CASSLVSGRGAFF. The chain has TRBV11-2 and TRBJ1-1; no definite D call. Per germline, CDR1 SGHAT and CDR2 FQNNGV. Trimming shortened V by 1 base and J by 11 bases, and 14 bases separated the two germline ends. This CDR3 comprises 13 residues.